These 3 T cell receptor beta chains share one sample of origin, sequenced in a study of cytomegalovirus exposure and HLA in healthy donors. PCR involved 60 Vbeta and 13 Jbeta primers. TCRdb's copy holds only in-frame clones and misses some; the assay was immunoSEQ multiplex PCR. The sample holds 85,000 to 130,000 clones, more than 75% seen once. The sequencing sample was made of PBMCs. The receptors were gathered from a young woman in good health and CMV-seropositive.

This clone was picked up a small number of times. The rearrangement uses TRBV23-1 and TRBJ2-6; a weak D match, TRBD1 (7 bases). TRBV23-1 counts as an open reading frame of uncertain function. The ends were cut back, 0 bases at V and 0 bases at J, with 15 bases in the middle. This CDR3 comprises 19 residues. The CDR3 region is CASSQSRDRRDSGANVLTF. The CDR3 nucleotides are TGCGCCAGCAGTCAATCGCGGGACAGAAGAGACTCTGGGGCCAACGTCCTGACTTTC.

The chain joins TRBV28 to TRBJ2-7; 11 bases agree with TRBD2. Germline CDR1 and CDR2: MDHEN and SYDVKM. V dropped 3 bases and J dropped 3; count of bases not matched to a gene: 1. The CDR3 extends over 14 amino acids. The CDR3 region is CASSFGTSGYEQYF. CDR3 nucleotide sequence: TGTGCCAGCAGTTTCGGGACTAGCGGCTACGAGCAGTACTTC.

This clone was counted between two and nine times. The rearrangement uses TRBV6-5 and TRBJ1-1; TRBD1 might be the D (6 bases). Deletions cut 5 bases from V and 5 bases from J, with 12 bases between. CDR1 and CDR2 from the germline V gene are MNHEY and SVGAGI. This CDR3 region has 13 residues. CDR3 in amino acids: CASSRIGGTEAFF. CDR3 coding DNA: TGTGCCAGCAGTCGAATAGGGGGAACTGAAGCTTTCTTT.